The clone carrying this T cell receptor beta chain has only one observation. Antigen unknown. These data are taken from a study of regulatory T cells in long-lasting Graves disease. Whole-study findings and limits: When disease was persistent, TRBV28, TRBJ1-2 and TRBJ2-5 were the favored segments.

The germline V gene encodes CDR1 SGHRS and CDR2 YFSETQ. The CDR3 has 14 residues. With 3 bases removed from V and 2 bases from J, the gap between germline ends came to 11 bases. Building the TCR beta libraries relied on iRepertoire HTBI primers, and CDR3 regions underwent Arm-PCR. TCRdb ran MiXCR on the multiplex PCR reads and lists one entry per CDR3 protein. The table records about 470,000 distinct CDR3 sequences, under 25% of them present only once. Specified time point: persistent/refractory GD, antithyroid drugs over 5 years with positive TRAb. Generation of the TCR library employed RNA extracted from PBMCs. Each of the patients was recruited from an endocrinology department situated in Xi'an, China.

The chain uses TRBV5-1 and TRBJ1-2; D is undetermined. The sequencing used peripheral blood mononuclear cells (PBMCs), collected when the disease was refractory, from a patient treated with antithyroid drugs. The source of this sequence is a female donor with Graves disease. The CDR3 DNA reads TGCGCCAGCAGCTGGACGACGGAGAACTATGGCTACACCTTC. Its protein product is CASSWTTENYGYTF.